Listed below are T cell receptor beta chains from one sample, sequenced in a study of blood T cell repertoires in COVID-19. Generated by immunoSEQ multiplex PCR, the TCRdb table keeps only in-frame clones and is missing some. The sample has fewer than 350,000 clones; nearly 90% are singletons. Sequencing was performed on PBMCs or T cells enriched from blood (not recorded which). The receptors stem from a woman between 18 and 30 years old with acute COVID-19. CDR3s include the opening cysteine and the closing phenylalanine or tryptophan. Size tells how often a clone was seen (once, few, many) or the class of an expanded clone, and some rows leave it out.

j_call	v_call	clone_size	cdr3_aa
TRBJ1-2	TRBV2	-	CASSLGTVGGGYTF
TRBJ2-1	TRBV4-3	-	CASSQGTPGQGFHEQFF
TRBJ2-5	TRBV28	-	CASRPGLAETQYF
TRBJ1-3	TRBV10-1	-	CASSSGLGNTIYF
TRBJ2-1	TRBV4-2	-	CASSPGTSGLNEQFF
TRBJ2-7	TRBV7-9	-	CASSQQGSSYEQYF
TRBJ2-7	TRBV25-1	-	CASTSSGSYEQYF
TRBJ2-3	TRBV7-9	-	CASSLGDGRANTQYF
TRBJ2-7	TRBV3-1/TRBV3-2	-	CASSQLGSTYEQYF
TRBJ2-2	TRBV27	-	CASSLYSGRADAGELFF
TRBJ1-5	TRBV7-3	-	CASSETGGQPQHF
TRBJ2-7	TRBV5-4	-	CASSLGGLAGGPGAYEQYF
TRBJ2-7	TRBV7-9	-	CASSYKQVSEQYF
TRBJ2-1	TRBV7-2	-	CASSFHGQYNEQFF
TRBJ2-3	TRBV7-9	few	CASSSGYRVTDTQYF
TRBJ2-7	TRBV6-5	-	CASSYPPGGSSEQYF
TRBJ2-5	TRBV4-3	-	CASSQSEGIAGAPQETQYF
TRBJ1-6	TRBV28	-	CASSFLTLSGTGGGSPLHF
TRBJ2-5	TRBV6-5	-	CASSRGGGQETQYF
TRBJ1-2	TRBV5-1	-	CASSFGDYGYTF
TRBJ2-1	TRBV3-1/TRBV3-2	-	CASSPIAGYNEQFF
TRBJ2-3	TRBV15	-	CATSEGGRPTDTQYF
TRBJ2-6	TRBV6-2/TRBV6-3	-	CASSYIQSGANVLTF
TRBJ1-5	TRBV28	-	CASSFSLGGLGAQHF
TRBJ1-1	TRBV7-9	-	CASSPPAGRDYTEAFF
TRBJ1-6	TRBV7-9	-	CASSQEGTGRSPLHF
TRBJ2-2	TRBV9	once	CASSVQAGDTGELFF
TRBJ2-7	TRBV2	-	CASTRDTDEQYF
TRBJ2-7	TRBV4-1	-	CASSQGPGQWTYEQYF
TRBJ2-5	TRBV5-1	-	CASSPQVPGGEGETQYF
TRBJ2-7	TRBV7-8	-	CASSSNSGSSRYRF
TRBJ2-5	TRBV7-8	-	CASSLWRALRETQYF
TRBJ2-1	TRBV7-2	-	CASSHPGYEQFF
TRBJ1-5	TRBV10-3	-	CAISEEQPQPQHF
TRBJ2-3	TRBV7-9	-	CASSPTSGSLTDTQYF
TRBJ2-7	TRBV10-3	once	CAISDGTSGRFDEQYF
TRBJ2-7	TRBV19	-	CASSISFGQTYEQYF